Listed here are 14 T cell receptor beta chains from one sample, sequenced in a study of metastatic and nonmetastatic thyroid tumors. TCRdb re-clonotyped the PCR reads through MiXCR. The profile shows 20,000 to 25,000 clones, about a sixth of them singletons. Nobody among the patients had been given any treatment before thyroid surgery. Sequencing used blood. The receptor source for this set is a female donor with papillary thyroid cancer or a benign thyroid nodule (not recorded which). Some clones in this sample may be carry-over from other donors' samples.

This clone was seen at least ten times. A read error may be the cause here, since a much bigger clone is one base away. Within the sample, other DNA sequences also encode this same CDR3. The chain has TRBV28 and TRBJ2-2; D is possibly TRBD2 (5 bases). The CDR3 loop spans 13 amino acids. The germline CDR1 and CDR2 sequences are MDHEN and SYDVKM. CDR3 bases: TGCGCCACCATTGCGAGCGGTACCGGGGAGCTGTTTTTT. This translates into CATIASGTGELFF. Filled out from reference TRBV28 and TRBJ2-2, the complete variable domain reads DVKVTQSSRYLVKRTGEKVFLECVQDMDHENMFWYRQDPGLGLRLIYFSYDVKMKEKGDIPEGYSVSREKKERFSLILESASTNQTSMYLCATIASGTGELFFGEGSRLTVL.

This clone was observed at least ten times. The chain couples TRBV6-2 or TRBV6-3 to TRBJ1-5; a possible D gene is TRBD1 (6 bases). The CDR3 is 17 residues long. V dropped 4 bases and J dropped 1 base, with 17 bases sitting between them. The germline gives CDR1 MNHEY, CDR2 SVGEGT. Here the CDR3 reads CASSSVPTGSSNQPQHF. The CDR3 coding sequence is TGTGCCAGCAGTTCTGTACCTACAGGGTCGAGCAATCAGCCCCAGCATTTT.

In its sample, this clone was seen many times. The CDR3 here is CASRPGQAYNSPLHF. CDR3 coding DNA: TGTGCCAGCAGGCCCGGACAGGCCTATAATTCACCCCTCCACTTT. This chain uses TRBV27 with TRBJ1-6, with 7 bases aligning to TRBD1. This CDR3 contains 15 residues. Per germline, CDR1 MNHEY and CDR2 SMNVEV (reference sequence). The ends lost 6 bases at V and 2 bases at J; junction bases unmatched: 4.

This clone is judged medium-sized. Compared with germline, one end of the junction differs, possibly owing to a read error. V and J are TRBV19 and TRBJ2-1; 14 nucleotides match TRBD2. Germline-derived CDR1 and CDR2 are LNHDA and SQIVND (reference sequence). The CDR3 totals 13 residues. The CDR3 region has the DNA TGTGCCAGTAGTACCGGGACTAGCGGGAGCCCGGTCTTC. Translated: CASSTGTSGSPVF.

The V call is TRBV10-2, the J call TRBJ2-7; 9 nucleotides line up with TRBD2. CDR1 and CDR2 (germline): WSHSY, SAAADI. The CDR3 consists of 12 residues. The V gene end was trimmed by 5 bases and the J gene end by 4 bases; junction bases not matched to a gene: 0. This CDR3 is CASSSGRYEQYF. The CDR3 DNA is TGCGCCAGCAGTAGCGGGAGGTACGAGCAGTACTTC.

This clone showed up many times. This chain uses TRBV7-8 with TRBJ2-1; TRBD2 matches at 8 bases. Germline CDR1 reads SGHVS; CDR2 reads FQNEAQ. The CDR3 extends over 15 amino acids. The J segment lost 8 bases and the V segment lost 5 bases, leaving 11 bases of the junction unmatched. CDR3 sequence (DNA): TGTGCCAGCAGCCCTCCGGGGACTAGGATCCATGAGCAGTTCTTC. Its protein product is CASSPPGTRIHEQFF.

The genes are TRBV6-4 and TRBJ2-1; D is possibly TRBD1 or TRBD2 (6 bases each). There are 15 residues in the CDR3. The V end lost 2 bases, the J end lost 4 bases, and 12 bases lay between the germline ends. Per germline, CDR1 MRHNA and CDR2 SNTAGT. CDR3 residues: CASSDEGGYYNEQFF. The CDR3 DNA is TGTGCCAGCAGTGACGAGGGGGGTTATTACAATGAGCAGTTCTTC.

The table lists this clone with many counts. The chain is built from TRBV20-1 and TRBJ2-7; D might be TRBD1 (6 bases). Trimming pared 3 bases from V and 5 bases from J, leaving 17 bases between. CDR1 is DFQATT, CDR2 SNEGSKA, per germline (reference sequence). The CDR3 spans 14 residues. CDR3 protein: CSARPGHSHDEQYF. The CDR3 nucleotides read TGCAGTGCTAGGCCGGGACACTCTCATGACGAGCAGTACTTC.

In its sample, this clone was seen many times. This sequence joins TRBV7-3 and TRBJ2-7, with TRBD2 matching 10 bases. Germline assignment: CDR1 SGHTA and CDR2 FQGTGA. Germline trimming cut 5 bases from V and 3 bases from J; bases unmatched to any gene: 4. This CDR3 has 14 residues. CDR3 nucleotides: TGTGCCAGCAGCCCGAGACTAGCGGGCTACGAGCAGTACTTC. Translated, it gives CASSPRLAGYEQYF.

This clone appeared many times. The V call is TRBV20-1, the J call TRBJ2-7, with 9 bases that match TRBD2. CDR3 length: 15 residues. The V gene end was trimmed by 3 bases and the J gene end by 0 bases; junction bases not matched to a gene: 6. From germline, CDR1 is DFQATT and CDR2 SNEGSKA (reference sequence). CDR3 DNA: TGCAGTGCTAGCGGGACTAGCAGATACTCCTACGAGCAGTACTTC. It codes for CSASGTSRYSYEQYF.

This clone appeared many times. The chain has TRBV11-1 and TRBJ2-7; D call uncertain. The CDR3 is made up of 16 amino acids. Trimming removed 5 bases from V and 1 base from J, with 18 bases in between. Germline V CDR1 and CDR2: SGHAT, FQDESV (reference sequence). The CDR3 loop reads CASSPSLLLISYEQYF. The DNA of the CDR3 is TGTGCCAGCAGCCCCTCCTTGCTCCTAATTTCCTACGAGCAGTACTTC.

This clone was detected many times. The genes are TRBV15 and TRBJ2-5, with 11 nucleotides matching TRBD2. The V gene end was trimmed by 6 bases and the J gene end by 4 bases; junction bases not matched to a gene: 16. Germline CDR1 reads LNHNV; CDR2 reads YYDKDF (reference sequence). The CDR3 runs to 18 residues. CDR3 in DNA: TGTGCCACCAGGAAAGGTGGATTTAGCGGGAGGGCTCTAGAGACCCAGTACTTC. It translates to CATRKGGFSGRALETQYF.

The gene calls are TRBV5-1 and TRBJ2-6; 10 bases align to TRBD1. Losses at the gene ends were 6 bases for V and 3 bases for J; bases not matched to a gene: 9. This CDR3 region has 17 residues. Germline V gives CDR1 SGHRS, CDR2 YFSETQ. The CDR3, as DNA: TGCGCCAGCACCAGACTGACAGGGGGCGATGGGGCCAACGTCCTGACTTTC. It translates to CASTRLTGGDGANVLTF.

This clone is medium-sized (0.01 to 0.1%) in the sample. The chain is built from TRBV12-3 or TRBV12-4 and TRBJ2-7; unclear D gene. This CDR3 contains 12 residues. With 4 bases removed from V and 2 bases from J, the gap between germline ends came to 6 bases. Here the CDR3 reads CASSSVPYEQYF. In DNA, the CDR3 is TGTGCCAGCAGTTCCGTCCCCTACGAGCAGTACTTC.